The 9 T cell receptor beta chains below come from one sample, sequenced in a study of identical twins. Using its own MiXCR run on the 5' RACE reads, TCRdb lists one record per CDR3 protein. The sample holds 230,000 or so distinct CDR3 sequences, about 8.3% seen once. Separately, the same data were catalogued under a study of yellow fever vaccine responses in identical twins.

The sequencing input was CD8+ T cells sorted from blood. These receptors were taken from a woman between 18 and 30 years old in good health.

This chain links TRBV12-3 or TRBV12-4 with TRBJ2-1; 7 nucleotides agree with TRBD1. This CDR3 has 13 residues. The junction had 4 bases not matched to a gene; V was cut back by 6 bases and J by 5 bases. CDR3: CASSGQADNEQFF. The CDR3 DNA follows: TGTGCCAGCAGCGGACAGGCGGACAATGAGCAGTTCTTC.

This rearrangement joins TRBV29-1 to TRBJ2-1; possibly TRBD1 or TRBD2 for D (7 bases each). The germline V gene encodes CDR1 SQVTM and CDR2 ANQGSEA. This CDR3 contains 14 residues. Trimming took 0 bases from V and 6 from J, leaving 12 bases between them. Here the CDR3 DNA reads TGCAGCGTTGAAGATCAGCGGGACAGCAATGAGCAGTTCTTC. Residues: CSVEDQRDSNEQFF.

This chain connects TRBV29-1 to TRBJ2-5; D may be TRBD1 (6 bases). Germline CDR1 SQVTM, CDR2 ANQGSEA. The CDR3 extends over 16 amino acids. Trimming removed 1 base at V and 6 bases at J, with 21 bases between. In DNA, the CDR3 is TGCAGCGTTGAAGGTATTGGGGACACGAGAGGGAAGACCCAGTACTTC. Amino acid sequence: CSVEGIGDTRGKTQYF.

This clonotype appeared a few times. The V call is TRBV6-1, the J call TRBJ2-1, with D tentatively TRBD1 (6 bases). CDR1 and CDR2 (germline): MNHNS, SASEGT. This CDR3 is 16 amino acids long. Between the trimmed V and J ends, which lost 8 bases and 7 bases, there was a span of 24 bases. CDR3 residues: CASGDLDRYYRNEQFF. The CDR3, as DNA: TGTGCCAGCGGGGACCTAGACAGGTATTATAGGAATGAGCAGTTCTTC.

This clonotype is classed as medium-sized. The chain recombines TRBV29-1 with TRBJ2-5, with D perhaps given as TRBD1 or TRBD2 (5 bases each). The CDR3 contains 15 residues. The germline V gene has CDR1 SQVTM and CDR2 ANQGSEA. Trimming left V 1 base short and J 5 bases short, with 17 bases between. The CDR3 sequence: CSVEGGGLPGETQYF. CDR3 nucleotide sequence: TGCAGCGTTGAAGGGGGCGGTCTACCGGGGGAGACCCAGTACTTC.

This clonotype was observed many times. The chain uses TRBV29-1 and TRBJ2-3; the D gene is possibly TRBD1 (6 bases). Per the germline V gene, CDR1 is SQVTM and CDR2 is ANQGSEA. There are 15 residues in the CDR3. The germline V and J ends were trimmed by 5 bases and 2 bases, with 17 bases remaining between them. In DNA form, the CDR3 reads TGCAGCGTTCCACAGGGTGAGGTTATCACAGATACGCAGTATTTT. This translates into CSVPQGEVITDTQYF.

This clonotype has more than one count but fewer than ten. The chain carries TRBV7-9 and TRBJ2-2, with 7 bases that match TRBD2. Per germline, CDR1 SEHNR and CDR2 FQNEAQ (reference sequence). There are 16 residues in the CDR3. Trimming took 5 bases from V and 1 from J; bases not matched to a gene: 7. The CDR3 here is CASSLRLAENTGELFF. Here the CDR3 DNA reads TGTGCCAGCAGCCTACGACTAGCAGAGAACACCGGGGAGCTGTTTTTT.

This clonotype was detected many times. The rearrangement joins TRBV29-1 to TRBJ2-7; 7 bases are shared with TRBD1. Germline assignment: CDR1 SQVTM and CDR2 ANQGSEA. The CDR3 is made up of 14 amino acids. V lost 4 bases to trimming and J lost 2 bases; unmatched junction nucleotides: 8. This CDR3 reads CSVADRVNPYEQYF. In DNA form, the CDR3 reads TGCAGCGTTGCCGACAGGGTCAACCCCTACGAGCAGTACTTC.

This clonotype was observed a handful of times. The genes are TRBV6-6 and TRBJ1-1, with 7 nucleotides matching TRBD1. J lost 9 bases, V lost 6 bases, and 7 bases had no gene match. Germline V gene sequence: CDR1 MNHNY, CDR2 SVGAGI (reference sequence). The CDR3 spans 12 residues. In DNA, the CDR3 is TGTGCCAGCAGCCCCCCGGGACAGCAAGCTTTCTTT. Its protein is CASSPPGQQAFF.